Detailed here is one T cell receptor (beta chain). The data originate from a study of OX40 agonist ivuxolimab in advanced cancers. Study-wide context: Melanoma, hepatocellular carcinoma, head and neck or renal cell cancer occurred in dose-escalation patients. The dose-escalation cohort was approximately 80% male, with a mean age of approximately 61 years, ranging about 23 to 79.

This CDR3 region has 14 residues. Germline V lookup: CDR1 SGHRS, CDR2 YFSETQ. With V trimmed by 4 bases and J by 7 bases, 7 bases remained unmatched. Profiled with immunoSEQ multiplex PCR; TCRdb holds only in-frame clones, not every one. The table includes more than 45,000 clones, over 75% detected once. The source of this sequence is an adult with an advanced solid tumor such as melanoma, head and neck, liver or kidney cancer. Sequencing used CD4+ or CD8+ T cells sorted from blood, obtained in a trial of the OX40 agonist ivuxolimab. This rearrangement joins TRBV5-1 to TRBJ2-2; 7 bases map to TRBD2. This CDR3 is CASSPDGRIGELFF. The CDR3 nucleotides read TGCGCCAGCAGCCCCGACGGGAGGATCGGGGAGCTGTTTTTT.